These 2 T cell receptor beta chains came from one sample sequenced in a study of cytomegalovirus exposure and HLA in healthy donors. The PCR made use of 60 Vbeta and 13 Jbeta primers. Method: immunoSEQ multiplex PCR; TCRdb's copy keeps in-frame clones and lacks some. The sample lists 300,000 or so clones; 84% were seen once. The sample consisted of PBMCs. These TCRs come from a woman aged 40-49 years in good health and CMV-seropositive.

The rearrangement links TRBV9 to TRBJ2-1; 9 bases line up with TRBD2. V lost 2 bases, J lost 7 bases, and 7 bases stayed unmatched. The CDR3 extends over 15 amino acids. CDR1 and CDR2 from the germline V gene are SGDLS and YYNGEE. The CDR3 region is CASSVTSGGGNEQFF. The CDR3 DNA sequence: TGTGCCAGCAGCGTGACTAGCGGTGGAGGGAATGAGCAGTTCTTC. Combining the CDR3 with reference TRBV9 and TRBJ2-1 gives the whole variable domain DSGVTQTPKHLITATGQRVTLRCSPRSGDLSVYWYQQSLDQGLQFLIQYYNGEERAKGNILERFSAQQFPDLHSELNLSSLELGDSALYFCASSVTSGGGNEQFFGPGTRLTVL.

The chain has TRBV19 and TRBJ2-4; D is possibly TRBD2 (6 bases). Per germline, CDR1 LNHDA and CDR2 SQIVND (reference sequence). V was trimmed by 2 bases and J by 4 bases, leaving 18 bases between them. This CDR3 has 17 amino acids. CDR3 loop: CASSIIPGEVRKNIQYF. CDR3 nucleotide sequence: TGTGCCAGTAGTATAATCCCCGGGGAGGTCCGAAAAAACATTCAGTACTTC.